The 9 T cell receptor beta chains reported below all come from one sample, sequenced in a study of T cell responses to AZD1222 COVID-19 vaccine. Produced via immunoSEQ multiplex PCR; TCRdb's table is partial and in-frame only. This sample has around 130,000 clones, with about 91% found just once. Specimen: peripheral blood, collected on day 0 of AZD1222 vaccination. The receptors stem from an adult in good health.

The rearrangement links TRBV15 to TRBJ1-1, with D possibly being TRBD1 (6 bases). CDR3 length equals 15 residues. Trimming took 3 bases from V and 1 from J, leaving 12 bases between them. Per the germline V gene, CDR1 is LNHNV and CDR2 is YYDKDF (reference sequence). CDR3 nucleotides: TGTGCCACCAGCAGGAGGGGGGCCCAGAACACTGAAGCTTTCTTT. Translation: CATSRRGAQNTEAFF.

The chain joins TRBV6-5 to TRBJ1-2; 8 bases fit TRBD1. V was pared by 4 bases and J by 2 bases, with 3 bases of the junction left unmatched. The CDR3 loop spans 14 amino acids. Germline V CDR1 and CDR2: MNHEY, SVGAGI. The CDR3 DNA is TGTGCCAGCAGTTCGGCAGGGGGCAACTATGGCTACACCTTC. It specifies CASSSAGGNYGYTF.

The chain has TRBV4-1 and TRBJ2-5; 13 bases fit TRBD2. Trimming at V came to 4 bases and at J to 5 bases, leaving 13 bases not matched to a gene. Looked up from germline, CDR1 is MGHRA and CDR2 is YSYEKL. The CDR3 loop spans 18 amino acids. The CDR3 loop reads CASSPRLAGGESRETQYF. The CDR3 DNA sequence: TGCGCCAGCAGCCCGAGACTAGCGGGGGGCGAGAGTCGGGAGACCCAGTACTTC.

This sequence joins TRBV2 and TRBJ1-5; TRBD1 agrees at 7 bases. This CDR3 has 14 amino acids. V lost 8 bases, J lost 9 bases, and 13 bases stayed unmatched. The germline V gene has CDR1 SNHLY and CDR2 FYNNEI. DNA of the CDR3: TGTGCCAGCGACCCGGGACAGCGATCTAGGCCCCAGCATTTT. It yields the protein CASDPGQRSRPQHF.

The gene calls are TRBV15 and TRBJ1-4; possible D gene TRBD1, 6 bases. CDR1 and CDR2 (germline): LNHNV, YYDKDF (reference sequence). The V end lost 1 base, the J end lost 8 bases, and 17 bases lay between the germline ends. The CDR3 runs to 16 residues. The CDR3 spells CATSRAGAGAGEKLFF. The CDR3 DNA is TGTGCCACCAGCAGAGCCGGGGCAGGGGCAGGGGAAAAACTGTTTTTT.

The chain links TRBV4-1 to TRBJ1-1; a weak D match, TRBD1 (5 bases). Trimming removed 1 base from V and 1 base from J, with 7 bases in between. CDR3 length: 14 amino acids. Germline values: CDR1 MGHRA, CDR2 YSYEKL. The CDR3 spells CASSQVTGNTEAFF. In DNA form, the CDR3 reads TGCGCCAGCAGCCAAGTCACAGGGAACACTGAAGCTTTCTTT.

The genes are TRBV7-9 and TRBJ1-1, with D hard to call. Trimming stripped 1 base from V and 0 bases from J, with 15 bases between. Germline assignment: CDR1 SEHNR and CDR2 FQNEAQ (reference sequence). The CDR3 contains 17 residues. The CDR3 coding sequence is TGTGCCAGCAGCTTAGTTGAGGATCCCATTATGAACACTGAAGCTTTCTTT. Translating it yields CASSLVEDPIMNTEAFF.

This clone was seen a single time. CDR3 region: CASSEVAGDTGELFF. CDR3 sequence (DNA): TGTGCCAGCAGTGAGGTAGCGGGAGACACCGGGGAGCTGTTTTTT. The chain links TRBV6-1 to TRBJ2-2, with TRBD2 identical over 9 bases. The CDR3 is made up of 15 amino acids. Germline values: CDR1 MNHNS, CDR2 SASEGT. V gave up 3 bases and J gave up 3 bases; unmatched junction bases: 2.

V and J are TRBV19 and TRBJ1-2; D is perhaps TRBD1 (6 bases). The CDR3 extends over 13 amino acids. Germline CDR1 reads LNHDA; CDR2 reads SQIVND (reference sequence). With 5 bases removed from V and 8 bases from J, the gap between germline ends came to 15 bases. CDR3 sequence reads: CASSGGALGGYTF. The CDR3 DNA follows: TGTGCCAGTAGTGGGGGGGCACTTGGCGGCTACACCTTC.